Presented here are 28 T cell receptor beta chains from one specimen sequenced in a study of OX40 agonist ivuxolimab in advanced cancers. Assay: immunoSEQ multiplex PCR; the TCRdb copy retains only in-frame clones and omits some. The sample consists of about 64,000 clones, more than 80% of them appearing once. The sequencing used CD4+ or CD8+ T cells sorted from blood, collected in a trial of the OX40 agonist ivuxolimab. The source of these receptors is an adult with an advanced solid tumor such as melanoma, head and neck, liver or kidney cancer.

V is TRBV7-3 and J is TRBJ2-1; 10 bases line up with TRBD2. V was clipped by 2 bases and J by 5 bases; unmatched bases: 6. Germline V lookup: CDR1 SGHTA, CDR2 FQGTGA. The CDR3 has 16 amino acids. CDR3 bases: TGTGCCAGCAGCTTAGTAAGCGGGGGGGCAGACAATGAGCAGTTCTTC. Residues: CASSLVSGGADNEQFF.

The CDR3, as DNA: TGTGCCAGCAGCTACGGGACGGGACAGGGGGCTTTTGGCTACACCTTC. Residues: CASSYGTGQGAFGYTF. The chain employs TRBV6-5 and TRBJ1-2; the match to TRBD1 covers 12 bases. The CDR3 extends over 16 amino acids. The V gene end was trimmed by 6 bases and the J gene end by 7 bases; junction bases not matched to a gene: 12. Germline V gene data show CDR1 as MNHEY and CDR2 as SVGAGI.

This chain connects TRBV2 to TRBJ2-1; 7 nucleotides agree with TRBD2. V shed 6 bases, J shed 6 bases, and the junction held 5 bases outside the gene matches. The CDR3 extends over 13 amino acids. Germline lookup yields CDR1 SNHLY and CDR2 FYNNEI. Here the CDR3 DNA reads TGTGCCAGCAGCCCCCCGGGAGGCAATGAGCAGTTCTTC. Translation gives CASSPPGGNEQFF.

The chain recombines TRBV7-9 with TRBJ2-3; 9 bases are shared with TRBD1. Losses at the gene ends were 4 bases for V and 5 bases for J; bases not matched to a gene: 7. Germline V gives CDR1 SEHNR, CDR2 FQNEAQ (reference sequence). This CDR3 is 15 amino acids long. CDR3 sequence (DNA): TGTGCCAGCAGCTGGGGGACAGGGAAGGGAGATACGCAGTATTTT. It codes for CASSWGTGKGDTQYF.

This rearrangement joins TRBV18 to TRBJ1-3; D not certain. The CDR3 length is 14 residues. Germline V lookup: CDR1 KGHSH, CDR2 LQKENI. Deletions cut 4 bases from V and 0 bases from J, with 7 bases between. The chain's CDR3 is CASSLGLSGNTIYF. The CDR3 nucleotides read TGTGCCAGCTCACTAGGGCTCTCTGGAAACACCATATATTTT.

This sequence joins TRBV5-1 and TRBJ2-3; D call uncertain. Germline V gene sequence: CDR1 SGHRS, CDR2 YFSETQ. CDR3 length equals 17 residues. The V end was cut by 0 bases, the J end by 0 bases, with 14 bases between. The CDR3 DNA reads TGCGCCAGCAGCTTGGCCCTCCGGGCGACTAGCACAGATACGCAGTATTTT. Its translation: CASSLALRATSTDTQYF.

Here the CDR3 reads CASSSAGTSGTYEQYF. DNA of the CDR3: TGTGCCAGCAGTTCCGCCGGGACTAGCGGGACCTACGAGCAGTACTTC. The gene calls are TRBV6-5 and TRBJ2-7, with 13 bases lining up with TRBD2. V gave up 4 bases and J gave up 2 bases; unmatched junction bases: 5. The CDR3 is made up of 16 amino acids. Germline V lookup: CDR1 MNHEY, CDR2 SVGAGI.

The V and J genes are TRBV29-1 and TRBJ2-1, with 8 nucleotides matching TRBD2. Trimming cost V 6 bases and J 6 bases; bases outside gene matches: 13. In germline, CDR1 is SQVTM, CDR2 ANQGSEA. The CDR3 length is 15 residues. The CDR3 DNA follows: TGCAGCGTCTCAGTAGCGGGGATGACTGTCAATGAGCAGTTCTTC. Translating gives CSVSVAGMTVNEQFF.

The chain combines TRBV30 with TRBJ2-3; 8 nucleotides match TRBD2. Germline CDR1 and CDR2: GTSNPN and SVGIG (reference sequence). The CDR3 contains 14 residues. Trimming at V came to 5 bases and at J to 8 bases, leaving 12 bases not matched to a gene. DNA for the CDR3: TGTGCCTGGGACCATGGGACTAGTCAGCGTACGCAGTATTTT. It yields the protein CAWDHGTSQRTQYF.

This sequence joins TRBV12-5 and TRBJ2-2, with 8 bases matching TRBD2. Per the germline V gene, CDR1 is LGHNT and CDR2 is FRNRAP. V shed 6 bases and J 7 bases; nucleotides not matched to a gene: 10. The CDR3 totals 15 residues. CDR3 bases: TGTGCTAGTGGGATTAGCGGGGCCCGTGGCGGGGAGCTGTTTTTT. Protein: CASGISGARGGELFF.

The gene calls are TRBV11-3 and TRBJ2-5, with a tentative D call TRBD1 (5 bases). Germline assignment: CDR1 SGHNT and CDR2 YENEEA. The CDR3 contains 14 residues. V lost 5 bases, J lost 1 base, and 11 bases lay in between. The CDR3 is CASSPGQVQETQYF. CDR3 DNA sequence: TGTGCCAGCAGCCCAGGACAAGTCCAAGAGACCCAGTACTTC.

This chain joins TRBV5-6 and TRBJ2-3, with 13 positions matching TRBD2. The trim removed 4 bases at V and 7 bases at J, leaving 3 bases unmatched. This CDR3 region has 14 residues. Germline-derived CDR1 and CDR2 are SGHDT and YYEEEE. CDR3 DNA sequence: TGTGCCAGCAGCCTGACTAGCGGGGGGAATACGCAGTATTTT. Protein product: CASSLTSGGNTQYF.

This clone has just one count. The CDR3 DNA sequence: TGCGCCAGCAGCCAAGATCCGGGACCCAGGGAGGTCAATCAGCCCCAGCATTTT. This codes for CASSQDPGPREVNQPQHF. V and J are TRBV4-3 and TRBJ1-5; perhaps TRBD1 as D (5 bases). V was shortened by 0 bases and J by 3 bases, with 18 bases between the two germline ends. The length of the CDR3 is 18 residues. Germline V CDR1 and CDR2: LGHNA, YSLEER.

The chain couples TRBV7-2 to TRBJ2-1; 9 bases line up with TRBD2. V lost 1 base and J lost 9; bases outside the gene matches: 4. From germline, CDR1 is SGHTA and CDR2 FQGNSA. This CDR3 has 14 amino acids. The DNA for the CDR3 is TGTGCCAGCAGCTTAGAGCTAGCGGGACTTGAGCAGTTCTTC. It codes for CASSLELAGLEQFF.

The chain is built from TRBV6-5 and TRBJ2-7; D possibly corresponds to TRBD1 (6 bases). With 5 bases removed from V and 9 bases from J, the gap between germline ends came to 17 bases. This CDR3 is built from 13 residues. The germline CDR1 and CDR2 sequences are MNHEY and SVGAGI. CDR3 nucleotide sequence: TGTGCCAGCAGTGAAGGACAGTCTTTTGGGCAGTACTTC. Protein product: CASSEGQSFGQYF.

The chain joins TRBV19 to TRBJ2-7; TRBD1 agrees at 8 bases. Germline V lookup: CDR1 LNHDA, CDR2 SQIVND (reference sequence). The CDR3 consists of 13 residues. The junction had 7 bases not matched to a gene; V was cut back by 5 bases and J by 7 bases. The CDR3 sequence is CASSSKRQGEQYF. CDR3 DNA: TGTGCCAGTAGTTCGAAACGACAGGGGGAGCAGTACTTC. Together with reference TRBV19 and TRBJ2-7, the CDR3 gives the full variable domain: DGGITQSPKYLFRKEGQNVTLSCEQNLNHDAMYWYRQDPGQGLRLIYYSQIVNDFQKGDIAEGYSVSREKKESFPLTVTSAQKNPTAFYLCASSSKRQGEQYFGPGTRLTVT.

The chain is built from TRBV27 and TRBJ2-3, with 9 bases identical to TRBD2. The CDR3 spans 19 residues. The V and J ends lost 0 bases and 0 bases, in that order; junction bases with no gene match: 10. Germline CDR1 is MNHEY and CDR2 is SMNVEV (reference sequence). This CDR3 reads CASSLSAAGGLASTDTQYF. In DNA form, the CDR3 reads TGTGCCAGCAGTTTATCGGCAGCGGGGGGATTAGCTAGCACAGATACGCAGTATTTT.

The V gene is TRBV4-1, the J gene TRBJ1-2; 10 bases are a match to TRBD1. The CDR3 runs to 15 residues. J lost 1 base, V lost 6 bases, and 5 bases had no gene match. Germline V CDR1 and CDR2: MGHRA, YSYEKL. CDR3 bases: TGCGCCAGCAGTCGGGACAGGGGCTTTAACTATGGCTACACCTTC. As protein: CASSRDRGFNYGYTF.

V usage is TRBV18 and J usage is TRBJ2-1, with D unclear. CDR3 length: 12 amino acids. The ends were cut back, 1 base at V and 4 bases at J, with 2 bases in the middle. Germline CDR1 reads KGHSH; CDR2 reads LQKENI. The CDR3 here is CASSPLYNEQFF. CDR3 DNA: TGTGCCAGCTCACCACTGTACAATGAGCAGTTCTTC.

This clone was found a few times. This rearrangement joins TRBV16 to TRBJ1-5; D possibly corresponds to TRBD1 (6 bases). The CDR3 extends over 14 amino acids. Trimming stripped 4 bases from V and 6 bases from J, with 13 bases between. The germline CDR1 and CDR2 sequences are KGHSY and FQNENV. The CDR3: CASSRLKGVQPQHF. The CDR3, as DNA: TGTGCCAGCAGCCGCCTCAAGGGGGTTCAGCCCCAGCATTTT.

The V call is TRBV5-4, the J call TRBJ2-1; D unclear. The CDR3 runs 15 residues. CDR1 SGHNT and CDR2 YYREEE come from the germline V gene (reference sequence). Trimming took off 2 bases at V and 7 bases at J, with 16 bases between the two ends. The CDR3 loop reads CASSFKGMIRNEQFF. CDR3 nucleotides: TGTGCCAGCAGCTTCAAGGGTATGATTAGAAATGAGCAGTTCTTC.

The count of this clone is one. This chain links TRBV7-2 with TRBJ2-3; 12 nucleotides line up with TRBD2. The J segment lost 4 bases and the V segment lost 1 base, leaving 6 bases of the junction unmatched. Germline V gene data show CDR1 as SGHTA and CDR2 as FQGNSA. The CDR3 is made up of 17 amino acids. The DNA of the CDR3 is TGTGCCAGCAGCTTAGTTCCTCTAGCGGGGGGGTCAGATACGCAGTATTTT. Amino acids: CASSLVPLAGGSDTQYF.

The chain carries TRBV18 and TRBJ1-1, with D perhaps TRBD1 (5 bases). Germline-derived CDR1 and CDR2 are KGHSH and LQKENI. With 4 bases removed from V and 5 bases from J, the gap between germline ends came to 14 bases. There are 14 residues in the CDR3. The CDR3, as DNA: TGTGCCAGCTCACGGGACGGCGGGGGGACTGAAGCTTTCTTT. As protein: CASSRDGGGTEAFF.

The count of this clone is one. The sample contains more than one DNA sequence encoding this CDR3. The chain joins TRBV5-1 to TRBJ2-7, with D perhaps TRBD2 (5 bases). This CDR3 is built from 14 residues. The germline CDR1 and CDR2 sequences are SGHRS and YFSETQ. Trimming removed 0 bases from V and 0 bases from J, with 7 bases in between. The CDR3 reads CASSLAGGSYEQYF. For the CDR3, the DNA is TGCGCCAGCAGCTTGGCAGGAGGCTCCTACGAGCAGTACTTC.

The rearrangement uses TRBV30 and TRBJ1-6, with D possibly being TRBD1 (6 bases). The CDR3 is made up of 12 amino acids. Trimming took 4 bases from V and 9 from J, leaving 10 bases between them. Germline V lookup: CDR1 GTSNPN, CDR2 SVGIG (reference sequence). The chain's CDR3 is CAWKGGGSPLHF. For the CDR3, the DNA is TGTGCCTGGAAAGGGGGGGGTTCACCCCTCCACTTT.

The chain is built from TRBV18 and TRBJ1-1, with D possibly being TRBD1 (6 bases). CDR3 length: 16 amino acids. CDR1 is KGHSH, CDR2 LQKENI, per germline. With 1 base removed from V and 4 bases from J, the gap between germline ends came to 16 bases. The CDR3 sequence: CASSPRVSGAGTEAFF. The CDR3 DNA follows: TGTGCCAGCTCACCACGGGTCTCGGGGGCCGGCACTGAAGCTTTCTTT.

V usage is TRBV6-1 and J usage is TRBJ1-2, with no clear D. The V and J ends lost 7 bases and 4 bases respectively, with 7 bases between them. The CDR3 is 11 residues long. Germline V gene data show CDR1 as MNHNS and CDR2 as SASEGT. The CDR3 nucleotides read TGTGCCAGCACCGAGGGCTATGGCTACACCTTC. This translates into CASTEGYGYTF.

The CDR3 is CASSLTLTAMNTEAFF. As DNA, the CDR3 is TGTGCCAGCAGTTTAACTCTGACAGCCATGAACACTGAAGCTTTCTTT. This rearrangement joins TRBV27 to TRBJ1-1, with D tentatively TRBD1 (5 bases). CDR3 size: 16 residues. With 2 bases removed from V and 0 bases from J, the gap between germline ends came to 13 bases. Germline CDR1 is MNHEY and CDR2 is SMNVEV (reference sequence).